One and the same sample provided the 26 T cell receptor beta chains below, sequenced in a study of T cell repertoires in cytomegalovirus infection. Antigens of these TCRs are unknown. From the reads, TCRdb called clonotypes with MiXCR, one entry per CDR3 protein. Of hundreds of thousands of distinct CDR3 sequences listed, 31% were seen once; the top ten hold around 15%. Sequences were derived from cultured CD8+ T cells from PBMCs, sampled from culture after CMV antigen stimulation. All receptors come from a human donor in good health (CMV status not recorded). Some clones in this sample may be carry-over from other donors' samples.

This clonotype has more than one count but fewer than ten. The chain employs TRBV7-6 and TRBJ1-1; possibly TRBD1 for D (6 bases). Germline CDR1 SGHVS, CDR2 FNYEAQ. This CDR3 has 11 amino acids. V lost 10 bases, J lost 11 bases, and 17 bases lay in between. CDR3 residues: CATNYRVQAFF. CDR3 nucleotides: TGTGCCACCAATTACAGGGTGCAGGCTTTCTTT.

V is TRBV4-1 and J is TRBJ1-2; 7 bases fit TRBD1. The CDR3 is 15 amino acids. Germline V CDR1 and CDR2: MGHRA, YSYEKL. J was trimmed by 3 bases and V by 4 bases; bases with no gene match: 8. The CDR3 spells CASSLIAGGDYGYTF. CDR3 coding DNA: TGCGCCAGCAGCCTCATTGCAGGGGGAGACTATGGCTACACCTTC.

The rearrangement links TRBV7-6 to TRBJ2-2; 9 nucleotides line up with TRBD1. The germline gives CDR1 SGHVS, CDR2 FNYEAQ. This CDR3 spans 17 amino acids. The trim removed 3 bases at V and 1 base at J, leaving 6 bases unmatched. The chain's CDR3 is CASSFRRGQGNTGELFF. The CDR3 nucleotides read TGTGCCAGCAGCTTCAGAAGGGGACAGGGGAACACCGGGGAGCTGTTTTTT.

V is TRBV7-2 and J is TRBJ1-2; D not certain. In germline, CDR1 is SGHTA, CDR2 FQGNSA. V shed 1 base and J shed 5 bases, with 17 bases lying between them. This CDR3 is 16 amino acids long. CDR3 bases: TGTGCCAGCAGCTTAGGCCCGATGGATCCTTATTATGGCTACACCTTC. This encodes CASSLGPMDPYYGYTF.

This clonotype was observed a few times. The chain combines TRBV10-3 with TRBJ2-5, with TRBD2 matching over 14 bases. Per the germline V gene, CDR1 is ENHRY and CDR2 is SYGVKD. The CDR3 covers 16 residues. Trimming cost V 3 bases and J 3 bases; bases outside gene matches: 3. CDR3 amino acids: CAISDLTSGGEETQYF. In nucleotides, the CDR3 is TGTGCCATCAGTGACTTGACTAGCGGGGGGGAAGAGACCCAGTACTTC.

This clonotype was detected only a few times. An end of the junction does not agree with germline; a read error may underlie this. The chain couples TRBV7-7 to TRBJ2-5; the match to TRBD1 covers 7 bases. This CDR3 has 15 amino acids. In germline, CDR1 is SSHAT, CDR2 FNYEAQ (reference sequence). The CDR3 DNA is TGTGCTAGCAGCTCAGAGTGGGACAGCCAAGAGACCCAGTACTTC. This translates into CASSSEWDSQETQYF.

This clonotype was recorded a few times. The chain combines TRBV7-6 with TRBJ2-1, with 7 nucleotides matching TRBD2. This CDR3 has 19 amino acids. After removal of 1 base from V and 0 bases from J, the junction contained 12 bases not matched to a gene. CDR1 SGHVS and CDR2 FNYEAQ come from the germline V gene. The CDR3 DNA is TGTGCCAGCAGCTTAGTTGTATTCGTGGGGGGGAGCTCCTACAATGAGCAGTTCTTC. This gives the protein CASSLVVFVGGSSYNEQFF.

This clonotype was observed a few times. The rearrangement joins TRBV2 to TRBJ2-1; TRBD2 matches 9 bases. The CDR3 length is 20 residues. CDR1 is SNHLY, CDR2 FYNNEI, per germline. V lost 3 bases and J lost 5; bases outside the gene matches: 20. CDR3: CASSEDGSLSGVAGDNEQFF. CDR3 sequence (DNA): TGTGCCAGCAGTGAGGACGGCTCCCTAAGCGGAGTAGCGGGAGACAATGAGCAGTTCTTC.

CDR3 residues: CASSYGVAGDEQFF. The DNA for the CDR3 is TGTGCCAGCAGTTACGGGGTAGCCGGGGATGAGCAGTTCTTC. The gene calls are TRBV6-5 and TRBJ2-1; TRBD2 might be the D (5 bases). Germline CDR1 MNHEY, CDR2 SVGAGI. This CDR3 is built from 14 residues. Trimming stripped 2 bases from V and 8 bases from J, with 13 bases between.

The chain is built from TRBV10-2 and TRBJ2-7; no clear D gene. From germline, CDR1 is WSHSY and CDR2 SAAADI. Trimming shortened V by 4 bases and J by 2 bases, and 12 bases separated the two germline ends. The CDR3 has 14 amino acids. The CDR3 sequence: CASSAATLPYEQYF. The CDR3 DNA reads TGCGCCAGCAGTGCGGCGACCCTCCCCTACGAGCAGTACTTC.

The gene calls are TRBV5-6 and TRBJ2-4; 10 positions match TRBD1. In germline, CDR1 is SGHDT, CDR2 YYEEEE. Losses at the gene ends were 4 bases for V and 11 bases for J; bases not matched to a gene: 3. The CDR3 is 12 amino acids. In DNA form, the CDR3 reads TGTGCCAGCAGCCCCGGGACAGGGGTTCAGTACTTC. Residues: CASSPGTGVQYF.

This clonotype was found a few times. The chain carries TRBV6-1 and TRBJ2-7; no definite D call. Germline CDR1 MNHNS, CDR2 SASEGT. The CDR3 has 15 amino acids. V gave up 0 bases and J gave up 0 bases, with 9 bases separating them. The CDR3 bases are TGTGCCAGCAGTGAAGCTCCCGTCAGCTCCTACGAGCAGTACGTC. Translating it yields CASSEAPVSSYEQYV.

A remark on this clonotype: The junction does not match germline at one end; this may be a read error. This chain uses TRBV25-1 with TRBJ2-3; D gene unclear. Germline V gives CDR1 MGHDK, CDR2 SYGVNS. There are 13 residues in the CDR3. CDR3 sequence: CVSSTSSTDTQYF. The CDR3 DNA is TGTGTCAGCAGTACCTCTAGCACAGATACGCAGTATTTT.

V usage is TRBV7-2 and J usage is TRBJ2-7; 9 bases are a match to TRBD1. V lost 0 bases and J lost 3; bases outside the gene matches: 9. The CDR3 has 17 amino acids. Germline CDR1 SGHTA, CDR2 FQGNSA. CDR3 region: CASSLAAGTGFLYEQYF. CDR3 bases: TGTGCCAGCAGCTTAGCGGCCGGGACAGGGTTTCTCTACGAGCAGTACTTC.

The chain combines TRBV6-1 with TRBJ2-1; 10 bases align to TRBD2. This CDR3 is 16 amino acids long. V was pared by 5 bases and J by 8 bases, with 12 bases of the junction left unmatched. Germline CDR1 and CDR2: MNHNS and SASEGT. CDR3 sequence reads: CASSPPPAGGLHEQFF. The CDR3 nucleotides read TGTGCCAGCAGTCCCCCTCCAGCGGGGGGGCTGCATGAGCAGTTCTTC.

This clonotype has just a few counts. This chain joins TRBV4-1 and TRBJ1-5, with TRBD1 matching 8 bases. The CDR3 contains 15 residues. After removal of 0 bases from V and 7 bases from J, the junction contained 5 bases not matched to a gene. Germline values: CDR1 MGHRA, CDR2 YSYEKL. In DNA, the CDR3 is TGCGCCAGCAGCCAAGAGGCAGGGGGCTGGCAGCCCCAGCATTTT. It encodes CASSQEAGGWQPQHF.

This clonotype occurred a few times. The J gene is TRBJ2-7, the V gene TRBV7-9; possible D gene TRBD2, 6 bases. The CDR3 runs 14 residues. The germline V gene encodes CDR1 SEHNR and CDR2 FQNEAQ (reference sequence). The V end lost 4 bases, the J end lost 5 bases, and 15 bases lay between the germline ends. This CDR3 is CASSSTGSRNEQYF. The CDR3 DNA reads as TGTGCCAGCAGCTCGACCGGGAGTCGGAACGAGCAGTACTTC. Based on the CDR3 plus reference TRBV7-9 and TRBJ2-7, the full variable domain is DTGVSQNPRHKITKRGQNVTFRCDPISEHNRLYWYRQTLGQGPEFLTYFQNEAQLEKSRLLSDRFSAERPKGSFSTLEIQRTEQGDSAMYLCASSSTGSRNEQYFGPGTRLTVT.

In the case of this clonotype: The junction differs from germline at one of its ends, possibly a read error. The chain carries TRBV19 and TRBJ1-1, with 7 bases matching TRBD1. CDR3 length: 15 residues. Germline CDR1 is LNHDA and CDR2 is SQIVND (reference sequence). The CDR3 protein is CVSKTGRGPWTEAFF. DNA of the CDR3: TGTGTCAGTAAGACAGGGAGGGGCCCGTGGACTGAAGCTTTCTTT.

This clonotype was seen a few times. The chain carries TRBV7-9 and TRBJ2-1, with a weak D call TRBD2 (6 bases). Germline CDR1 and CDR2: SEHNR and FQNEAQ (reference sequence). This CDR3 comprises 15 residues. V lost 5 bases to trimming and J lost 5 bases, with 16 bases between them. This chain's CDR3 is CASSPQTSPDNEQFF. The DNA of the CDR3 is TGTGCCAGCAGCCCCCAGACTAGTCCAGACAATGAGCAGTTCTTC.

This clonotype was seen just once. This chain connects TRBV20-1 to TRBJ2-1; possibly TRBD1 for D (6 bases). The CDR3 has 15 amino acids. V lost 3 bases to trimming and J lost 3 bases, with 15 bases between them. CDR1 and CDR2 (germline): DFQATT, SNEGSKA (reference sequence). The CDR3 region is CSASPSDRIYNEQFF. CDR3 nucleotides: TGCAGTGCTAGTCCCTCCGACAGGATCTACAATGAGCAGTTCTTC.

This clonotype was recorded many times. The chain uses TRBV12-3 or TRBV12-4 and TRBJ1-5, with D unclear. The length of the CDR3 is 12 residues. Trimming shortened V by 5 bases and J by 5 bases, and 7 bases separated the two germline ends. The CDR3 DNA reads TGTGCCAGCAGTCTACAAGATCAGCCCCAGCATTTT. Translation: CASSLQDQPQHF.

Notes on this clonotype: With a much larger clone just one base away, this may be a read error. The chain combines TRBV7-8 with TRBJ2-5, with 7 bases fitting TRBD1. The CDR3 extends over 15 amino acids. In germline, CDR1 is SGHVS, CDR2 FQNEAQ. The DNA of the CDR3 is TGTGCCAGCAGCTTAGCGGACAGGCTCCAAGAGACCAAGTACTTC. Translating it yields CASSLADRLQETKYF.

This clonotype was counted between two and nine times. V is TRBV7-9 and J is TRBJ1-1, with no clear D. CDR1 SEHNR and CDR2 FQNEAQ come from the germline V gene (reference sequence). This CDR3 has 12 amino acids. V lost 7 bases and J lost 11, with 17 bases in between. CDR3 residues: CASILRVGHAFF. The CDR3 nucleotides are TGTGCCAGCATCCTTAGGGTAGGCCACGCTTTCTTT.

In its sample, this clonotype was seen a few times. The chain recombines TRBV4-1 with TRBJ2-7; the D is unclear. Per the germline V gene, CDR1 is MGHRA and CDR2 is YSYEKL. Trimming took 0 bases from V and 7 from J, leaving 10 bases between them. The CDR3 contains 13 residues. In DNA, the CDR3 is TGCGCCAGCAGCCAAGAGGGTAGATATGAGCAGTACTTC. Its translation is CASSQEGRYEQYF.

For the CDR3, the DNA is TGTGCCAGCTCACCACCGGTCGTTAGCGGGGGTAGCTCCTACAATGAGCAGTTCTTC. Translation gives CASSPPVVSGGSSYNEQFF. This chain connects TRBV18 to TRBJ2-1; 9 bases fit TRBD2. The CDR3 spans 19 residues. Per the germline V gene, CDR1 is KGHSH and CDR2 is LQKENI. Losses at the gene ends were 0 bases for V and 0 bases for J; bases not matched to a gene: 9.

This clonotype has just a few counts. The rearrangement links TRBV19 to TRBJ1-5; D remains unclear. The CDR3 extends over 18 amino acids. Trimming took 3 bases from V and 2 from J, leaving 20 bases between them. Germline loops: CDR1 LNHDA, CDR2 SQIVND (reference sequence). The CDR3 sequence: CASSIPPRYSSGNQPQHF. The DNA for the CDR3 is TGTGCCAGTAGTATCCCCCCCCGCTATTCGAGCGGCAATCAGCCCCAGCATTTT.